The TCR beta chain described here comes from a study of blood T cell repertoires in COVID-19. Study-wide background: T cells, B-cell-depleted T cells, or PBMCs supplied cDNA or gDNA.

The CDR3 loop spans 13 amino acids. From germline, CDR1 is MNHNS and CDR2 SASEGT. V lost 2 bases to trimming and J lost 6 bases, with 10 bases between them. Profiled with immunoSEQ multiplex PCR; TCRdb holds only in-frame clones, not every one. Of about 200,000 clones listed, around 92% are singletons. Ages ranged from about 18 to 89 years, with residence in 24 US areas. Participant-reported clinical history was the basis for cohort assignment. Each recovered donor of Cohort 3 presented with two negative PCRs, clearance, or symptom resolution. The material sequenced was PBMCs or T cells enriched from blood (not recorded which). The receptor was derived from a woman aged 18-30 years who had recovered from COVID-19. J is TRBJ1-2 and V is TRBV6-1; D is possibly TRBD1 (5 bases). The CDR3 DNA reads TGTGCCAGCAGTGAAATCAGGGTCCATGGCTACACCTTC. It encodes CASSEIRVHGYTF.